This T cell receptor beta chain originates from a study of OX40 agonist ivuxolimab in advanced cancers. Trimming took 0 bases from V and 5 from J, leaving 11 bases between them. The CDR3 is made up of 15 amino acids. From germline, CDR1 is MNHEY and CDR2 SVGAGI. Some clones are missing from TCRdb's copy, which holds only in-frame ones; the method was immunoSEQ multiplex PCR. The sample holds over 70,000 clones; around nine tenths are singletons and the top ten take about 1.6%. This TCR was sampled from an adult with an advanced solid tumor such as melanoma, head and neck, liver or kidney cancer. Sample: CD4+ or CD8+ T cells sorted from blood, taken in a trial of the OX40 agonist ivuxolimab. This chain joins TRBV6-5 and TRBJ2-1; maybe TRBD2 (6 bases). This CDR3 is CASSYSGGDHNEQFF. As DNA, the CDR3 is TGTGCCAGCAGTTACTCGGGCGGGGACCACAATGAGCAGTTCTTC.